This T cell receptor (beta chain) stems from a study of blood T cell repertoires in COVID-19 (dated by TCRdb to the early 2020s). For the wider study: Collaborator samples came from the United States, Italy and Spain and covered acute and convalescent phases of COVID-19. Subjects who had been exposed to COVID-19, were actively infected with it, or had recovered from it provided the deeply sampled blood TCRbeta repertoires that made up the dataset. The material from the prospective study consisted of cDNA or gDNA derived from T cells, B-cell-depleted T cells, or PBMCs. The repertoires were released in a freely available public database meant as a resource for research on the immune response to SARS-CoV-2. A de-identified subject ID, COVID-19 status, age in years and sex were almost always included in the sample metadata. Where available, HLA class I and class II types were taken from metadata supplied by the sample provider and were not determined by assay-based typing. The samples were drawn from the first 160 participants of the ongoing ImmuneRACE study and from 1,254 subjects provided by 6 global collaborators. The study at large found these results: The amount of clinical and demographic metadata varied by source and participant and was provided uncurated.

Collaborating institutions collected whole blood in K2EDTA tubes following their own protocols. Collaborator samples were shipped for TCRbeta analysis as frozen whole blood, isolated PBMCs, or DNA extracted from either sample type. Points on this clone: The antigen it recognizes is unknown. Base quality data are lacking; no much larger clone is found one base away.

TCRbeta CDR3 regions were amplified from genomic DNA by means of the immunoSEQ Assay, a bias-controlled multiplex PCR. The original methods were these. Within the assay, amplification of reference gene primers was used to estimate how many nucleated cells each sample contained. Sequence reads were collapsed and filtered to measure the absolute abundance of every unique TCRbeta CDR3 rearrangement. For each sample, productive Simpson clonality was calculated as the square root of Simpson's diversity index across productive rearrangements. TCRdb retrieved this table from immuneACCESS and kept in-frame rearrangements only. Not all clones are present; in checked studies, unresolved V genes account for under half, and no reason is known for the remainder. D and trimming come from the DNA, and the V and J calls and clone size come from that table. Recorded for this sample are around 78,000 clones; 60% to 85% of them occurred a single time. The top ten clones comprise about a tenth of the sample.

The CDR3, cysteine through phenylalanine, is 17 amino acids long. Solely the CDR3 DNA is kept, with 51 bases framed from the first base. Based on the germline V gene, the CDR1 and CDR2 sequences are SGDLS and YYNGEE. Cut back by 3 bases and 0 bases, the V and J ends lie 16 bases apart. The chain joins TRBV9 to TRBJ1-3; there is no confident call for the D gene. Source material: peripheral blood. The TCR comes from a human donor in a cohort sampled during active COVID-19. The bases are TGTGCCAGCAGCGCTGGCACTGCAGCGTACTCTGGAAACACCATATATTTT. It is translated as CASSAGTAAYSGNTIYF.